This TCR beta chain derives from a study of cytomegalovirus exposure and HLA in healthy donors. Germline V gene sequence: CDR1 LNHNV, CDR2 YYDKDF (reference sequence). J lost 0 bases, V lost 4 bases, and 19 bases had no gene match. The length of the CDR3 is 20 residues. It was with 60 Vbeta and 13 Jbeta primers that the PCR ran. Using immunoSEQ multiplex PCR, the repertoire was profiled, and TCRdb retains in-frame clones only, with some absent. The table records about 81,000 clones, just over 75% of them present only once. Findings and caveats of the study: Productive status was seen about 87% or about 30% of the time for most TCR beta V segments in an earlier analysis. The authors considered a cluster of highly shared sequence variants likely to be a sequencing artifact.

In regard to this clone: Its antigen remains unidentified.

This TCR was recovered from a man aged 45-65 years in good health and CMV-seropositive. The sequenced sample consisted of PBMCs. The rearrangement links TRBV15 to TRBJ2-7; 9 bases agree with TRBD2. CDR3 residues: CATSTDGHFDGLASSYEQYF. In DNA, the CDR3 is TGTGCCACCAGCACTGACGGTCACTTCGACGGACTAGCGAGCTCCTACGAGCAGTACTTC. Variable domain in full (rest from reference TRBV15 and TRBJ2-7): DAMVIQNPRYQVTQFGKPVTLSCSQTLNHNVMYWYQQKSSQAPKLLFHYYDKDFNNEADTPDNFQSRRPNTSFCFLDIRSPGLGDTAMYLCATSTDGHFDGLASSYEQYFGPGTRLTVT.